The 29 T cell receptor beta chains listed next were all sequenced from one sample in a study of blood T cell repertoires in COVID-19. Profiling relied on immunoSEQ multiplex PCR, and the TCRdb table lists in-frame clones only, not all of them. The sample contains a few hundred thousand clones, more than 75% of which appear only once. Sequencing was done on a sample of peripheral blood. The receptor set was obtained from a man aged 45-65 years with acute or convalescent COVID-19.

This clone was counted a few times. The chain has TRBV11-3 and TRBJ1-1; tentatively, D is TRBD1 (5 bases). Germline V lookup: CDR1 SGHNT, CDR2 YENEEA. V was trimmed by 3 bases and J by 1 base, leaving 6 bases between them. The CDR3 loop spans 13 amino acids. CDR3 in DNA: TGTGCCAGCAGCTTTGACAGGAACACTGAAGCTTTCTTT. This translates into CASSFDRNTEAFF.

This chain connects TRBV27 to TRBJ2-5; 12 bases align to TRBD2. V was clipped by 6 bases and J by 4 bases; unmatched bases: 6. The CDR3 sequence is 15 residues long. Per the germline V gene, CDR1 is MNHEY and CDR2 is SMNVEV (reference sequence). CDR3: CASRGLAGVGETQYF. The CDR3 DNA sequence: TGTGCCAGCAGGGGACTAGCGGGTGTAGGAGAGACCCAGTACTTC.

CDR3 loop: CASSIVGGQGQDGYTF. In DNA form, the CDR3 reads TGTGCCAGTAGTATAGTAGGGGGACAGGGGCAGGATGGCTACACCTTC. The chain is built from TRBV19 and TRBJ1-2, with 10 bases fitting TRBD1. The CDR3 spans 16 residues. Germline V CDR1 and CDR2: LNHDA, SQIVND (reference sequence). V gave up 1 base and J gave up 6 bases; unmatched junction bases: 8.

This chain joins TRBV27 and TRBJ2-3; TRBD2 agrees at 10 bases. The germline CDR1 and CDR2 sequences are MNHEY and SMNVEV (reference sequence). After removal of 2 bases from V and 2 bases from J, the junction contained 13 bases not matched to a gene. The CDR3 has 19 residues. CDR3 sequence: CASSLKASGGLGSTDTQYF. The DNA for the CDR3 is TGTGCCAGCAGTTTAAAGGCTAGCGGGGGCCTGGGGTCCACAGATACGCAGTATTTT.

This chain uses TRBV5-4 with TRBJ2-7, with a weak D call TRBD2 (6 bases). The CDR3 runs 14 residues. Between the trimmed V and J ends, which lost 3 bases and 2 bases, there was a span of 12 bases. Germline V lookup: CDR1 SGHNT, CDR2 YYREEE (reference sequence). The CDR3 nucleotides are TGTGCCAGCAGCTCCCGGGAGTCACCCTACGAGCAGTACTTC. Translation: CASSSRESPYEQYF.

This clone has a handful of counts. This CDR3 reads CASSPPGRSGEKLFF. CDR3 DNA: TGTGCCAGCTCACCACCGGGGAGGTCCGGCGAAAAACTGTTTTTT. The chain recombines TRBV18 with TRBJ1-4; no clear D. CDR1 and CDR2 (germline): KGHSH, LQKENI. The CDR3 consists of 15 residues. V was pared by 0 bases and J by 8 bases, with 13 bases between.

The rearrangement links TRBV6-6 to TRBJ2-2; TRBD2 agrees at 8 bases. There are 16 residues in the CDR3. CDR1 MNHNY and CDR2 SVGAGI come from the germline V gene (reference sequence). Trimming cost V 2 bases and J 5 bases; bases outside gene matches: 7. Written as DNA, the CDR3 is TGTGCCAGCAGTTACCCGGGGGGGCCGTGGACCGGGGAGCTGTTTTTT. Protein sequence: CASSYPGGPWTGELFF.

V and J are TRBV4-1 and TRBJ1-5; 7 bases agree with TRBD1. Germline CDR1 MGHRA, CDR2 YSYEKL. This CDR3 is built from 15 residues. Unmatched junction bases numbered 9, after V lost 0 bases and J lost 10 bases. The CDR3 loop is CASSQDPGGISPQHF. As DNA, the CDR3 is TGCGCCAGCAGCCAAGATCCAGGGGGTATTAGTCCCCAGCATTTT.

V usage is TRBV10-1 and J usage is TRBJ2-2, with 7 nucleotides matching TRBD2. CDR1 and CDR2 (germline): WNHNN, SYGVQD (reference sequence). The CDR3 is 15 amino acids. With 0 bases clipped from V and 4 bases from J, the junction kept 2 bases outside the gene matches. In nucleotides, the CDR3 is TGCGCCAGCAGTGAGTCGTCGGGAGGCACCGGGGAGCTGTTTTTT. This gives the protein CASSESSGGTGELFF.

This chain links TRBV29-1 with TRBJ2-1; 10 positions agree with TRBD1. The CDR3 totals 14 residues. Germline V gene sequence: CDR1 SQVTM, CDR2 ANQGSEA. The V segment lost 3 bases and the J segment 10 bases; nucleotides outside the gene matches: 9. CDR3 sequence (DNA): TGCAGCGTTGACTATGGGGACAGGGGAACCGAGCAGTTCTTC. The encoded protein is CSVDYGDRGTEQFF.

Concerning this clone: Different DNA sequences within this sample yield the same CDR3. The V and J genes are TRBV19 and TRBJ2-5; D is possibly TRBD1 (5 bases). Germline loops: CDR1 LNHDA, CDR2 SQIVND (reference sequence). This CDR3 has 13 amino acids. The V gene lost 0 bases and the J gene lost 6 bases, with 8 bases spanning the gap. The CDR3 here is CASSIDREKTQYF. As DNA, the CDR3 is TGTGCCAGTAGTATAGACAGGGAAAAGACCCAGTACTTC.

The rearrangement joins TRBV11-2 to TRBJ1-6, with D possibly matching TRBD1 (5 bases). The CDR3 runs to 14 residues. V lost 11 bases and J 10 bases, leaving 21 bases between the germline ends. Germline V gene lookup returns CDR1 SGHAT and CDR2 FQNNGV. The CDR3 DNA reads TGTGCCTCCTCCCTCGGGGGGGATTCATCACCCCTCCACTTT. As protein: CASSLGGDSSPLHF.

The V call is TRBV14, the J call TRBJ2-7; 7 bases align to TRBD1. CDR1 and CDR2 from the germline V gene are SGHDN and FVKESK. This CDR3 has 14 residues. The ends lost 5 bases at V and 7 bases at J; junction bases unmatched: 11. The CDR3 region has the DNA TGTGCCAGCAGCGCCCCGACAGGGTTTCGTGAGCAGTACTTC. Encoded protein: CASSAPTGFREQYF.

The chain joins TRBV12-3 or TRBV12-4 to TRBJ1-2; the D gene is possibly TRBD1 (5 bases). The CDR3 loop spans 12 amino acids. The germline V and J ends were trimmed by 6 bases and 8 bases, with 13 bases remaining between them. CDR3: CASSSSGYGYTF. Written as DNA, the CDR3 is TGTGCCAGCAGCTCATCAGGGTACGGCTACACCTTC.

This chain links TRBV30 with TRBJ1-2, with 8 bases matching TRBD1. With 2 bases clipped from V and 2 bases from J, the junction kept 1 base outside the gene matches. This CDR3 contains 13 residues. Germline CDR1 and CDR2: GTSNPN and SVGIG (reference sequence). The CDR3: CAWSWTGNYGYTF. CDR3 DNA: TGTGCCTGGAGTTGGACAGGGAACTATGGCTACACCTTC.

The V gene is TRBV11-1, the J gene TRBJ2-1, with 10 nucleotides matching TRBD2. J lost 5 bases, V lost 5 bases, and 9 bases had no gene match. CDR1 and CDR2 (germline): SGHAT, FQDESV (reference sequence). The CDR3 is 16 amino acids. CDR3: CASSLPGLAVNNEQFF. The CDR3 DNA follows: TGTGCCAGCAGCCTTCCAGGACTAGCGGTTAACAATGAGCAGTTCTTC.

The chain has TRBV5-8 and TRBJ2-3, with TRBD2 matching 13 bases. Trimming at V came to 5 bases and at J to 7 bases, leaving 7 bases not matched to a gene. The germline V gene has CDR1 SGHTS and CDR2 YDEGEE. The CDR3 spans 15 residues. CDR3 in DNA: TGTGCCAGCAGGCCCGGACTAGCGGGGGCATATACGCAGTATTTT. Translating gives CASRPGLAGAYTQYF.

The V and J genes are TRBV5-1 and TRBJ2-5; maybe TRBD2 (5 bases). CDR3 length: 17 amino acids. Germline loops: CDR1 SGHRS, CDR2 YFSETQ. Between the trimmed V and J ends, which lost 5 bases and 5 bases, there was a span of 25 bases. As DNA, the CDR3 is TGCGCCAGCAGTTTTCCCCCACGGACTTTAACCGGGGAGACCCAGTACTTC. Translation gives CASSFPPRTLTGETQYF.

This clone has only a few counts. The chain uses TRBV12-3 or TRBV12-4 and TRBJ2-1, with 7 bases that match TRBD2. CDR3 length: 13 residues. The trim removed 2 bases at V and 7 bases at J, leaving 2 bases unmatched. In DNA form, the CDR3 reads TGTGCCAGCAGTTTACGGGAGGTTAATGAGCAGTTCTTC. Translated: CASSLREVNEQFF.

V and J are TRBV7-9 and TRBJ2-7; possibly TRBD1 for D (6 bases). Trimming pared 0 bases from V and 2 bases from J, leaving 14 bases between. Germline loops: CDR1 SEHNR, CDR2 FQNEAQ (reference sequence). This CDR3 has 16 amino acids. CDR3 coding DNA: TGTGCCAGCAGCTTAGCCCCCGGGACACGTGCCTACGAGCAGTACTTC. It codes for CASSLAPGTRAYEQYF.

The chain links TRBV19 to TRBJ2-3; the match to TRBD1 covers 8 bases. The J segment lost 1 base and the V segment lost 6 bases, leaving 3 bases of the junction unmatched. The CDR3 loop spans 14 amino acids. Germline V gene sequence: CDR1 LNHDA, CDR2 SQIVND (reference sequence). The CDR3 DNA follows: TGTGCCAGTAGCGACAGGGGAGGCACAGATACGCAGTATTTT. It specifies CASSDRGGTDTQYF. Together with reference TRBV19 and TRBJ2-3, the CDR3 gives the full variable domain: DGGITQSPKYLFRKEGQNVTLSCEQNLNHDAMYWYRQDPGQGLRLIYYSQIVNDFQKGDIAEGYSVSREKKESFPLTVTSAQKNPTAFYLCASSDRGGTDTQYFGPGTRLTVL.

The V gene is TRBV6-5, the J gene TRBJ1-1; D possibly corresponds to TRBD1 (6 bases). The CDR3 runs to 16 residues. V lost 3 bases to trimming and J lost 4 bases, with 18 bases between them. The V gene's germline CDR1 is MNHEY and CDR2 SVGAGI. In DNA form, the CDR3 reads TGTGCCAGCAGTTATTCAGGGGCCGCGCCGGTCACTGAAGCTTTCTTT. Translation: CASSYSGAAPVTEAFF.

J is TRBJ2-1 and V is TRBV6-5, with a weak D call TRBD2 (6 bases). Germline V gene data show CDR1 as MNHEY and CDR2 as SVGAGI. The CDR3 has 15 residues. Trimming removed 6 bases at V and 10 bases at J, with 22 bases between. The CDR3 loop is CASSRRDWGGGEQFF. The CDR3 DNA reads as TGTGCCAGCAGCCGCCGGGACTGGGGAGGAGGCGAGCAGTTCTTC.

The rearrangement uses TRBV19 and TRBJ2-7, with D possibly matching TRBD2 (6 bases). Trimming pared 8 bases from V and 2 bases from J, leaving 13 bases between. This CDR3 is built from 13 residues. Germline lookup yields CDR1 LNHDA and CDR2 SQIVND (reference sequence). CDR3 region: CASRGTPPYEQYF. The CDR3 DNA reads TGTGCCAGTCGCGGGACGCCACCCTACGAGCAGTACTTC.

The chain is built from TRBV5-1 and TRBJ2-7; 9 bases align to TRBD1. Germline CDR1 and CDR2: SGHRS and YFSETQ. The CDR3 covers 16 residues. V was clipped by 4 bases and J by 5 bases; unmatched bases: 13. This CDR3 is CASSPRGQGGGNEQYF. The CDR3 DNA reads as TGCGCCAGCAGCCCCCGGGGACAGGGTGGTGGAAACGAGCAGTACTTC.

The chain uses TRBV11-2 and TRBJ1-4, with D possibly being TRBD1 (6 bases). The CDR3 has 16 residues. Between the trimmed V and J ends, which lost 5 bases and 2 bases, there was a span of 15 bases. Germline V lookup: CDR1 SGHAT, CDR2 FQNNGV. CDR3 sequence: CASSSRTERTNEKLFF. DNA for the CDR3: TGTGCCAGCAGCAGCCGGACAGAAAGGACTAATGAAAAACTGTTTTTT. The variable domain in full, with the rest retrieved from reference TRBV11-2 and TRBJ1-4, is EAGVAQSPRYKIIEKRQSVAFWCNPISGHATLYWYQQILGQGPKLLIQFQNNGVVDDSQLPKDRFSAERLKGVDSTLKIQPAKLEDSAVYLCASSSRTERTNEKLFFGSGTQLSVL.

This chain uses TRBV5-1 with TRBJ1-1; TRBD1 might be the D (6 bases). Looked up from germline, CDR1 is SGHRS and CDR2 is YFSETQ. V lost 1 base and J lost 8, with 15 bases in between. The length of the CDR3 is 14 residues. The CDR3: CASSLTSGTPEAFF. CDR3 in DNA: TGCGCCAGCAGCTTGACATCCGGGACACCCGAAGCTTTCTTT.

The rearrangement links TRBV11-3 to TRBJ2-7; 7 nucleotides match TRBD1. The CDR3 length is 13 residues. Germline V gene sequence: CDR1 SGHNT, CDR2 YENEEA. Trimming cost V 5 bases and J 2 bases; bases outside gene matches: 3. The CDR3 spells CASSRGQTYEQYF. The DNA for the CDR3 is TGTGCCAGCAGCCGGGGACAGACCTACGAGCAGTACTTC. The full variable domain, rest sourced from reference TRBV11-3 and TRBJ2-7, is EAGVVQSPRYKIIEKKQPVAFWCNPISGHNTLYWYLQNLGQGPELLIRYENEEAVDDSQLPKDRFSAERLKGVDSTLKIQPAELGDSAVYLCASSRGQTYEQYFGPGTRLTVT.

The V and J genes are TRBV10-1 and TRBJ2-7; D is possibly TRBD1 (6 bases). Germline V gene data show CDR1 as WNHNN and CDR2 as SYGVQD (reference sequence). This CDR3 has 11 amino acids. V shed 6 bases and J shed 4 bases, with 7 bases lying between them. This CDR3 reads CASSQGYEQYF. The CDR3 DNA reads TGCGCCAGCAGCCAGGGGTACGAGCAGTACTTC.